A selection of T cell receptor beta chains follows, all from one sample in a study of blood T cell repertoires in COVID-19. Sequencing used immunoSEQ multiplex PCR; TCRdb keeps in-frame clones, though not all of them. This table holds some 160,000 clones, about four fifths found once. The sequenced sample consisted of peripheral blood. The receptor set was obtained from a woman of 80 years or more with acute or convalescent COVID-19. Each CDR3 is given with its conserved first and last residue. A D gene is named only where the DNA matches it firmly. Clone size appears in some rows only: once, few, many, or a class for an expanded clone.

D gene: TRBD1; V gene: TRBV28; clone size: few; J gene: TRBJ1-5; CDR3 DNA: TGTGCCAGCAGCTCCACGAAGACAGGGGGTGACCATCAGCCCCAGCATTTT; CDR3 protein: CASSSTKTGGDHQPQHF
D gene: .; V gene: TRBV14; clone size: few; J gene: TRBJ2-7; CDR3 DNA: TGTGCCAGCAGCCAAGATGCCTCTCCTAGCGAGCAGTACTTC; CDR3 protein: CASSQDASPSEQYF
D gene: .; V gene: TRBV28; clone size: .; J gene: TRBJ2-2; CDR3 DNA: TGTGCCAGCAGGGACAGTAACACCGGGGAGCTGTTTTTT; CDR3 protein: CASRDSNTGELFF
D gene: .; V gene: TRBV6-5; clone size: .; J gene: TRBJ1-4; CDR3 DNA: TGTGCCAGCAGACTCGACACCGAAAAACTGTTTTTT; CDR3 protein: CASRLDTEKLFF
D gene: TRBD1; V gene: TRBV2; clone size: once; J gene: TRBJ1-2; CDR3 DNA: TGTGCCAGCAGGGGGAGGACAGGGGTCTATGGCTACACCTTC; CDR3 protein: CASRGRTGVYGYTF
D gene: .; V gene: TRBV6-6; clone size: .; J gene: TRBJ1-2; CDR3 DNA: TGTGCCAGCAGTTATGAGGGAGGTAGTAGCTATGGCTACACCTTC; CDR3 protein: CASSYEGGSSYGYTF
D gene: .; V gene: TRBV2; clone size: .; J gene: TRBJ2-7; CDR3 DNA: TGTGCCTCCCAACGCAGGGGATCCTACGAGCAGTACTTC; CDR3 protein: CASQRRGSYEQYF
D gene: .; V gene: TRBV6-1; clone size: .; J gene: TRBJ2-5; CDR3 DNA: TGTGCCAGCAGTGAAGCATCCGGGAGTTGGGAGACCCAGTACTTC; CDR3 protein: CASSEASGSWETQYF
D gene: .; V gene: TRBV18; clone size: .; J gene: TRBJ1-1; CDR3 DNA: TGTGCCAGCTGGGCCCCCAGGGGCCGGAACACTGAAGCTTTCTTT; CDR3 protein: CASWAPRGRNTEAFF
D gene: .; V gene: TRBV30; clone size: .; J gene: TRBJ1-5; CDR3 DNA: TGTGCCTGGAGTAACGGAGATCAGCCCCAGCATTTT; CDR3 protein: CAWSNGDQPQHF
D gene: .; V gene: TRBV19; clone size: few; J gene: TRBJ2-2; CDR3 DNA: TGTGCCAGTACTAAAGTACGGGTATCGAACACCGGGGAGCTGTTTTTT; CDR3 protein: CASTKVRVSNTGELFF
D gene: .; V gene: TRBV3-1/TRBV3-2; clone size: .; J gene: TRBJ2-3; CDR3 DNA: TGTGCCAGCAGCCAAGAGGGCTCGTGGGGCACAGATACGCAGTATTTT; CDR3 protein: CASSQEGSWGTDTQYF
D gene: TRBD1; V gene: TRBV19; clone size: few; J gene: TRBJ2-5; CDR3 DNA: TGTGCCAGTAGTATAGGACAGGGGGCCTCTGAGACCCAGTACTTC; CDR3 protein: CASSIGQGASETQYF
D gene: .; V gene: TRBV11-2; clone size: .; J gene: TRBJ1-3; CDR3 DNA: TGTGCCAGCAGCTTAGGAGGTTCTGGAAACACCATATATTTT; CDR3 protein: CASSLGGSGNTIYF
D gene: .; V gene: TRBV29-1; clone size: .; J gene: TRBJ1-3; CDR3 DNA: TGCAGCTCTTTGTCTGGAAACACCATATATTTT; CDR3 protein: CSSLSGNTIYF
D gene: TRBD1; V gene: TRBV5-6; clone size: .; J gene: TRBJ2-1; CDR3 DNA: TGTGCCAGCAGCCTAAGGACAGGGGGATTTTACAATGAGCAGTTCTTC; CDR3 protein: CASSLRTGGFYNEQFF
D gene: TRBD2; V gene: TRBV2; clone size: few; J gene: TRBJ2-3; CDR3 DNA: TGTGCCAGCAGAGAGACTAGCGTGCCGGGGACGCAGTATTTT; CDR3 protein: CASRETSVPGTQYF
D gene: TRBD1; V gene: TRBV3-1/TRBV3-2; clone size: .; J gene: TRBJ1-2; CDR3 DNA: TGTGCCAGCAGCCGGGGACAGAACTATGGCTACACCTTC; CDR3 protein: CASSRGQNYGYTF
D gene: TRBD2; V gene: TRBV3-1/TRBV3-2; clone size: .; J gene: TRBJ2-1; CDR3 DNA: TGTGCCAGCAGCACACTAGCGGGGGTACTGTTCTTC; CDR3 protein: CASSTLAGVLFF
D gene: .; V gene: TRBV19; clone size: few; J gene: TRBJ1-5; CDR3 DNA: TGTGCCAGTAGTCCCAACCCCCCCCAGGGGCAGCCCCAGCATTTT; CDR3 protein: CASSPNPPQGQPQHF
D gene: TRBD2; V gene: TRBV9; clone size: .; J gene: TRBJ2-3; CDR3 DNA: TGTGCCAGCAATCTGCGGGGGGGGCCCCTTAGCACAGATACGCAGTATTTT; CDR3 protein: CASNLRGGPLSTDTQYF
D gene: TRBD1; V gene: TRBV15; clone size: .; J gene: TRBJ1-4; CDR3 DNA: TGTGCCACCAGCAGAGATATGGGACAGGGAGTGGGGGCAACTAATGAAAAACTGTTTTTT; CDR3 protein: CATSRDMGQGVGATNEKLFF
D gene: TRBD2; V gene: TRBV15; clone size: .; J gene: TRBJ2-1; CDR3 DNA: TGTGCCACCAGCAGAGCTGTGGGAGCGGGAGCACCCAATGAGCAGTTCTTC; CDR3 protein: CATSRAVGAGAPNEQFF
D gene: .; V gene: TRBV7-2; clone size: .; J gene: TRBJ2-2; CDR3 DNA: TGTGCCAGCAGCTTAGGGGGGACAACGAACACCGGGGAGCTGTTTTTT; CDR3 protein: CASSLGGTTNTGELFF
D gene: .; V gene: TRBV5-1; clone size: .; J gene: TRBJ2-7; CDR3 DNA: TGCGCCAGCAGCATGTACCAGGCCTACGAGCAGTACTTC; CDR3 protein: CASSMYQAYEQYF
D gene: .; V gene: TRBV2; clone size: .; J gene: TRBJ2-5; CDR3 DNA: TGTGCCAGCAGTGGGCTTAGCAAAGAGACCCAGTACTTC; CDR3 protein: CASSGLSKETQYF
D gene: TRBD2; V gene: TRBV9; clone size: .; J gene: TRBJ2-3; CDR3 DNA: TGTGCCAGCAGCTTATGGACTAGCTCCGATACGCAGTATTTT; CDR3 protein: CASSLWTSSDTQYF
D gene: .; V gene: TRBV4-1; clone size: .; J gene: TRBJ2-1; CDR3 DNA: TGCGCCAGCAGCCAAGATAGGGACACATACAATGAGCAGTTCTTC; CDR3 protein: CASSQDRDTYNEQFF
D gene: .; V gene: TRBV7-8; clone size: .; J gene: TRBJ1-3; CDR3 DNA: TGTGCCAGCAGCTTCTTACAGCCGAGCTCTGGAAACACCATATATTTT; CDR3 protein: CASSFLQPSSGNTIYF
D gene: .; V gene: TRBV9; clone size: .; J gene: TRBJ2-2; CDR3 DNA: TGTGCCAGCAGCACCCACTTCGGCGGAGCGAACACCGGGGAGCTGTTTTTT; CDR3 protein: CASSTHFGGANTGELFF
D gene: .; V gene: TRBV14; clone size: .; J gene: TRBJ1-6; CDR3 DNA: TGTGCCAGCAGCCTGGGGGGGAATTCACCCCTCCACTTT; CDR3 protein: CASSLGGNSPLHF
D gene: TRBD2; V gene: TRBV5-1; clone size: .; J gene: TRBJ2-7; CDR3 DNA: TGCGCCAGCAGCTTGGAACGGGGGCTAGCGGGGGTGTACGAGCAGTACTTC; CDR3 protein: CASSLERGLAGVYEQYF
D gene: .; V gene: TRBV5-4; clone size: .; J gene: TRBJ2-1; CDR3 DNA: TGTGCCAGCAGCTTGGACGGGAATTCCTACAATGAGCAGTTCTTC; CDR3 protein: CASSLDGNSYNEQFF
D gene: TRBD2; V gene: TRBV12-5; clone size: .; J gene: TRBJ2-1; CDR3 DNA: TGTGCTAGTGTTGGACTAGCGGGCAATGAGCAGTTCTTC; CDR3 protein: CASVGLAGNEQFF
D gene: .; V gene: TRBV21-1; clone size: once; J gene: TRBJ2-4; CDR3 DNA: TGTGCCAGCAGCCGGACCCTAGCGGGGAGGCATCTAGCCAAAAACATTCAGTACTTC; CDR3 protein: CASSRTLAGRHLAKNIQYF
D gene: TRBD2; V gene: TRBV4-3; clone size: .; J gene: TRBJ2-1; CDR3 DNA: TGCGCCAGCAGCCAAGAGCCTGGAGCGGGGGGTGAGCAGTTCTTC; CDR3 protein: CASSQEPGAGGEQFF
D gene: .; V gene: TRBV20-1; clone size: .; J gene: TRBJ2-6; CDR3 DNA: TGCAGTGCTATTGACTCCCGGTCTGGGGCCAACGTCCTGACTTTC; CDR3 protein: CSAIDSRSGANVLTF
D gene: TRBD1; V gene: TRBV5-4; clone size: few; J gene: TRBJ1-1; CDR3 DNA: TGTGCCAGCAGCTCAGACAGGGGGGACACTGAAGCTTTCTTT; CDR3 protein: CASSSDRGDTEAFF
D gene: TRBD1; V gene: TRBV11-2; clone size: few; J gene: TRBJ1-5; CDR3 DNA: TGTGCCAGCAGCTGGGGACAGGCATCTTTGAATCAGCCCCAGCATTTT; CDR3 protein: CASSWGQASLNQPQHF
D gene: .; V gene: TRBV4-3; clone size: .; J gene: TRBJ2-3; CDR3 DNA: TGCGCCAGCAGCCAAGATCGCGGGACTTATCGAGATACGCAGTATTTT; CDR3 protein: CASSQDRGTYRDTQYF
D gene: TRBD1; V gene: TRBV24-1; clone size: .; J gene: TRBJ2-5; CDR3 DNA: TGTGCCACCAGTGATTATGGACAGGGTGTGGAGACCCAGTACTTC; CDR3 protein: CATSDYGQGVETQYF
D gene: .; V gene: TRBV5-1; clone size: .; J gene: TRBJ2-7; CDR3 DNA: TGCGCCAGCAGCTTGGTCCTAGCATCTTCCTACGAGCAGTACTTC; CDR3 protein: CASSLVLASSYEQYF
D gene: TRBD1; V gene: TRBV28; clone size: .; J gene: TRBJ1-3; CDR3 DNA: TGTGCCAGCAGTCTCCGGACAGGAAGCTCTGGAAACACCATATATTTT; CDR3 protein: CASSLRTGSSGNTIYF
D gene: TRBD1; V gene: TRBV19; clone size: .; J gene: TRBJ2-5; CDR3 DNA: TGTGCCAGTAGTCCAAGGACAGGGGAGACCCAGTACTTC; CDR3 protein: CASSPRTGETQYF
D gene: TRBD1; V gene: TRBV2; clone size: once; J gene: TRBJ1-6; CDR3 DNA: TGTGCCAGCAAGGGGGCAGGGAGTAGTTCACCCCTCCACTTT; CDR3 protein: CASKGAGSSSPLHF
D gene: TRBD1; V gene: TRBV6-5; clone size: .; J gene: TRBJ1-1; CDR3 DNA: TGTGCCAGCAGTTACAGCGACAGGGGTTGGTCTGAAGCTTTCTTT; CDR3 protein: CASSYSDRGWSEAFF
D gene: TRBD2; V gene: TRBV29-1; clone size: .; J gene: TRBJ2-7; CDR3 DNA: TGCAGCGTTGGCATAGCGGGAGATAAATCCGAGCAGTACTTC; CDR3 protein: CSVGIAGDKSEQYF
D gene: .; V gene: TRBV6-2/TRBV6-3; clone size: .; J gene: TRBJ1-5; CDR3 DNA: TGTGCCAGCAGTCCAGGGACTAGGGGGGGGACTCTGGGCAATCAGCCCCAGCATTTT; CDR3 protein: CASSPGTRGGTLGNQPQHF
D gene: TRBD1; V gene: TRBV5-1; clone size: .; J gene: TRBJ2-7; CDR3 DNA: TGCGCCAGCAGCTTAATTAGTTCAGGGGGCCGCGAGCAGTACTTC; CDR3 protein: CASSLISSGGREQYF
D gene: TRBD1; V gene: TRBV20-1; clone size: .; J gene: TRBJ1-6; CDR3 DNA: TGCAGTGCTAGTGACAAGACAGGGAGTAATTCACCCCTCCACTTT; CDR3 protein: CSASDKTGSNSPLHF
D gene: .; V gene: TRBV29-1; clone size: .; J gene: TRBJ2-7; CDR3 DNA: TGCAGCGTTGGCCAAGCAGGGGTCTACGAGCAGTACTTC; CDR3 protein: CSVGQAGVYEQYF
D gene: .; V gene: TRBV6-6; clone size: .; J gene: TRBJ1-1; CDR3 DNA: TGTGCCAGCAGTTACCCCGGGGGGGGAAACACTGAAGCTTTCTTT; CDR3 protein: CASSYPGGGNTEAFF
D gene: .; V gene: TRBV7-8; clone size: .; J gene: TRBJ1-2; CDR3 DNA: TGTGCCAGCAGCTTAGACTTGGCGGGTGGCTACACCTTC; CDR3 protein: CASSLDLAGGYTF
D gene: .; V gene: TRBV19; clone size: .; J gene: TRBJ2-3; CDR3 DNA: TGTGCCAGTAGCCAATCGGGAGAAATCACAGATACGCAGTATTTT; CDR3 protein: CASSQSGEITDTQYF
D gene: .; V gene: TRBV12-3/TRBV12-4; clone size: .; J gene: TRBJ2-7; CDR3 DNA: TGTGCCAGCAGTTTTGGCAGGACCTACGAGCAGTACTTC; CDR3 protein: CASSFGRTYEQYF
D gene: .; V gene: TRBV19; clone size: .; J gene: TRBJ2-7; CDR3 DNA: TGTGCCAGTAGTAGGGAGAACGAGCAGTACTTC; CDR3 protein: CASSRENEQYF
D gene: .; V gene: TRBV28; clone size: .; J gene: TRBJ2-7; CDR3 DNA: TGTGCCAGCAGTTTATTTTTGCGGGGGCGTGAGCAGTACTTC; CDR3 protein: CASSLFLRGREQYF
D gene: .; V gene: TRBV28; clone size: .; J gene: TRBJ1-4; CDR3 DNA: TGTGCCAGCACCCCTGGGGCGGCAGGACCGCAACTAATGAAAAGACTGTTTTTT; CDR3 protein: CASTPGAAGPQLMKRLFF
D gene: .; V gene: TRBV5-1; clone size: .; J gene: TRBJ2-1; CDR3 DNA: TGCGCCAGCAGCTTTGGCTTAAACAATGAGCAGTTCTTC; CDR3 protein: CASSFGLNNEQFF